Presented here are 13 T cell receptor beta chains from one specimen sequenced in a study of metastatic and nonmetastatic thyroid tumors. Thyroid surgery was preceded by no treatment in any patient. TCRdb reanalyzed the PCR reads with MiXCR. Here the sample spans tens of thousands of clones, roughly a sixth being singletons. Sequenced input: blood. These receptors originate from a female donor with papillary thyroid cancer or a benign thyroid nodule (not recorded which). Some clones in this sample may be carry-over from other donors' samples.

This clone was detected ten times or more. The chain carries TRBV9 and TRBJ1-5; D gene unclear. The CDR3 length is 15 residues. V was cut by 4 bases and J by 6 bases, with 17 bases left in between. CDR1 and CDR2 (germline): SGDLS, YYNGEE. DNA for the CDR3: TGTGCCAGCAGCCGATCAGACACCGACCGTCAGCCCCAGCATTTT. It codes for CASSRSDTDRQPQHF.

As regards this clone: Just one base apart from a much larger clone, this may be a read error. The V and J genes are TRBV2 and TRBJ2-7; 7 positions match TRBD1. The CDR3 runs 13 residues. V dropped 6 bases and J dropped 3; count of bases not matched to a gene: 5. Germline assignment: CDR1 SNHLY and CDR2 FYNNEI. The CDR3 reads CASSEGQIYEQYF. CDR3 DNA sequence: TGTGCCAGCAGCGAGGGACAGATCTACGAGCAGTACTTC. The full variable domain, completed using reference TRBV2 and TRBJ2-7, is EPEVTQTPSHQVTQMGQEVILRCVPISNHLYFYWYRQILGQKVEFLVSFYNNEISEKSEIFDDQFSVERPDGSNFTLKIRSTKLEDSAMYFCASSEGQIYEQYFGPGTRLTVT.

A remark on this clone: The junction and the germline gene differ at one end; a read error may be behind it. This sequence joins TRBV28 and TRBJ1-1, with a tentative D call TRBD1 (6 bases). This CDR3 comprises 15 residues. CDR1 MDHEN and CDR2 SYDVKM come from the germline V gene. CDR3 coding DNA: TGTGCCAGCAGTTTACCCAGGGACACAGGCACTGAAGCGTTCTTT. Protein sequence: CASSLPRDTGTEAFF.

This clone was picked up many times. The V call is TRBV5-6, the J call TRBJ2-7; TRBD1 matches 9 bases. V dropped 3 bases and J dropped 7; count of bases not matched to a gene: 8. Germline lookup yields CDR1 SGHDT and CDR2 YYEEEE. CDR3 size: 14 residues. CDR3 sequence: CASSSGQGNTEQYF. Here the CDR3 DNA reads TGTGCCAGCAGCTCGGGACAGGGTAATACGGAGCAGTACTTC. The full variable domain, completed using reference TRBV5-6 and TRBJ2-7, is DAGVTQSPTHLIKTRGQQVTLRCSPKSGHDTVSWYQQALGQGPQFIFQYYEEEERQRGNFPDRFSGHQFPNYSSELNVNALLLGDSALYLCASSSGQGNTEQYFGPGTRLTVT.

This clone has a count of ten or more. The chain carries TRBV20-1 and TRBJ2-5; D possibly corresponds to TRBD2 (7 bases). The germline gives CDR1 DFQATT, CDR2 SNEGSKA (reference sequence). This CDR3 spans 12 amino acids. V was shortened by 6 bases and J by 2 bases, with 10 bases between the two germline ends. The CDR3 loop is CSAGGQQETQYF. The CDR3 nucleotides read TGCAGTGCCGGGGGGCAACAAGAGACCCAGTACTTC.

This clone was found many times. CDR3 nucleotide sequence: TGTGCCAGCAGCGTAGGAGAGACGCCCGATTCACCCCTCCACTTT. Protein: CASSVGETPDSPLHF. The V and J genes are TRBV9 and TRBJ1-6, with D hard to call. Between the trimmed V and J ends, which lost 0 bases and 8 bases, there was a span of 12 bases. Germline V CDR1 and CDR2: SGDLS, YYNGEE. The CDR3 loop spans 15 amino acids.

This clone has at least ten counts. The chain combines TRBV2 with TRBJ2-1; D call uncertain. Germline V gene sequence: CDR1 SNHLY, CDR2 FYNNEI. The CDR3 is made up of 11 amino acids. The V end lost 5 bases, the J end lost 6 bases, and 5 bases lay between the germline ends. CDR3 loop: CASSPANEQFF. DNA for the CDR3: TGTGCCAGCAGTCCAGCCAATGAGCAGTTCTTC.

This clone was observed at least ten times. This rearrangement joins TRBV29-1 to TRBJ1-2; TRBD1 might be the D (6 bases). Trimming pared 1 base from V and 2 bases from J, leaving 17 bases between. Germline V CDR1 and CDR2: SQVTM, ANQGSEA. The CDR3 runs to 16 residues. The CDR3 loop reads CSVEVVEGGGNYGYTF. Written as DNA, the CDR3 is TGCAGCGTTGAAGTAGTTGAGGGGGGGGGGAACTATGGCTACACCTTC.

V and J are TRBV6-1 and TRBJ1-4; D unclear. Trimming pared 8 bases from V and 8 bases from J, leaving 15 bases between. CDR3 length equals 13 residues. Germline lookup yields CDR1 MNHNS and CDR2 SASEGT. The CDR3 sequence is CASGYRTGEKLFF. CDR3 DNA: TGTGCCAGCGGATATCGGACGGGAGAAAAACTGTTTTTT.

This clone was seen repeatedly, ten times or more. The V and J genes are TRBV20-1 and TRBJ2-1, with 7 bases that match TRBD2. Germline V lookup: CDR1 DFQATT, CDR2 SNEGSKA (reference sequence). With 1 base clipped from V and 2 bases from J, the junction kept 5 bases outside the gene matches. This CDR3 region has 15 residues. The CDR3 DNA sequence: TGCAGTGCTAGAGGGGGAGCGGGACCCTACAATGAGCAGTTCTTC. Its translation: CSARGGAGPYNEQFF.

The table lists this clone with many counts. The chain couples TRBV28 to TRBJ1-6, with D possibly being TRBD1 (6 bases). Trimming cost V 8 bases and J 0 bases, with 14 bases left between them. From germline, CDR1 is MDHEN and CDR2 SYDVKM. The CDR3 contains 16 residues. CDR3 DNA sequence: TGTGCCAGCTCCACCGGGACACTCTCCTATAATTCACCCCTCCACTTT. Translated: CASSTGTLSYNSPLHF.

This clone was observed at least ten times. The gene calls are TRBV3-1 and TRBJ2-1; 13 bases are a match to TRBD2. Germline V gene data show CDR1 as LGHDT and CDR2 as YNNKEL (reference sequence). This CDR3 spans 16 amino acids. V shed 4 bases and J 6 bases; nucleotides not matched to a gene: 6. CDR3 DNA: TGTGCCAGCAGCCCTTGGACTAGCGGGGGAACCAATGAGCAGTTCTTC. Its translation is CASSPWTSGGTNEQFF.

This clone has ten or more counts. The J gene is TRBJ2-5, the V gene TRBV28; 9 nucleotides line up with TRBD1. The J segment lost 5 bases and the V segment lost 5 bases, leaving 6 bases of the junction unmatched. Germline loops: CDR1 MDHEN, CDR2 SYDVKM. The CDR3 runs to 14 residues. CDR3 region: CASSEYRGPETQYF. DNA for the CDR3: TGTGCCAGCAGTGAGTACAGGGGGCCGGAGACCCAGTACTTC.